The 27 T cell receptor beta chains reported below all come from one sample, sequenced in a study of CD8 T cells in ankylosing spondylitis. Findings of the study overall: In ankylosing spondylitis blood, a motif of seven to nine highly homologous TCR beta variants appeared characteristic.

These TCRs' antigens remain unknown. TCRdb re-called the 5' RACE reads through MiXCR, storing one row per CDR3 protein. The sample contains hundreds of thousands of distinct CDR3 sequences, approximately 12% of which appear only once. The sample comprised blood, either unsorted or a sorted T cell fraction (not recorded which). The receptors shown here come from a male donor with ankylosing spondylitis.

A few counts support this clonotype. The chain couples TRBV20-1 to TRBJ2-1; TRBD1 or TRBD2 may be the D gene (6 bases each). The CDR3 covers 16 residues. The ends were cut back, 5 bases at V and 2 bases at J, with 19 bases in the middle. The germline V gene encodes CDR1 DFQATT and CDR2 SNEGSKA (reference sequence). CDR3 sequence: CSAGGKGVLTYNEQFF. The CDR3 region has the DNA TGCAGTGCTGGGGGGAAGGGGGTGTTAACCTACAATGAGCAGTTCTTC.

V gene TRBV20-1 combines with J gene TRBJ2-3, with 10 bases fitting TRBD1. The J segment lost 4 bases and the V segment lost 2 bases, leaving 3 bases of the junction unmatched. The germline V gene encodes CDR1 DFQATT and CDR2 SNEGSKA (reference sequence). The length of the CDR3 is 14 residues. The CDR3 loop is CSARSGTGADTQYF. The CDR3 DNA sequence: TGCAGTGCTAGATCCGGGACAGGGGCAGATACGCAGTATTTT.

The table lists this clonotype with a few counts. This chain connects TRBV20-1 to TRBJ2-1; D is perhaps TRBD1 or TRBD2 (6 bases each). This CDR3 has 15 residues. Trimming stripped 1 base from V and 3 bases from J, with 13 bases between. CDR1 is DFQATT and CDR2 is SNEGSKA in the germline V gene (reference sequence). The CDR3 spells CSARVGGSLYNEQFF. CDR3 in DNA: TGCAGTGCTAGAGTAGGGGGGAGCCTCTACAATGAGCAGTTCTTC.

The chain joins TRBV12-3 or TRBV12-4 to TRBJ1-2; 9 bases match TRBD1. CDR3 size: 14 residues. J lost 8 bases, V lost 5 bases, and 9 bases had no gene match. CDR3 nucleotide sequence: TGTGCCAGCAGTCAAACAGGGGGCGCGGGGGGCTACACCTTC. This sequence encodes CASSQTGGAGGYTF.

The V gene is TRBV4-2, the J gene TRBJ2-3; TRBD1 agrees at 7 bases. CDR1 and CDR2 from the germline V gene are LGHNA and YNFKEQ. This CDR3 has 11 residues. V shed 8 bases and J 14 bases; nucleotides not matched to a gene: 10. CDR3 amino acids: CASSGGTGRYF. The CDR3 region has the DNA TGTGCCAGCTCAGGGGGAACAGGGAGGTATTTT.

This clonotype showed up just a few times. This chain connects TRBV2 to TRBJ2-1; D uncertain. The CDR3 has 11 amino acids. Trimming pared 7 bases from V and 6 bases from J, leaving 7 bases between. Per germline, CDR1 SNHLY and CDR2 FYNNEI. Here the CDR3 reads CASKLINEQFF. The CDR3 DNA follows: TGTGCCAGCAAATTAATCAATGAGCAGTTCTTC.

The sample holds a few counts of this clonotype. This chain links TRBV7-2 with TRBJ1-2; D gene unclear. V shed 5 bases and J shed 4 bases, with 8 bases lying between them. This CDR3 spans 12 amino acids. Germline V gives CDR1 SGHTA, CDR2 FQGNSA. CDR3 in DNA: TGTGCCAGCAGCGTATCACTCTATGGCTACACCTTC. Residues: CASSVSLYGYTF.

This clonotype turned up a few times. The chain joins TRBV7-9 to TRBJ2-1; the match to TRBD2 covers 16 bases. V gave up 6 bases and J gave up 7 bases; unmatched junction bases: 3. CDR3 length: 15 residues. The germline CDR1 and CDR2 sequences are SEHNR and FQNEAQ (reference sequence). The CDR3 DNA reads as TGTGCCAGCAGGGGGACTAGCGGGAGGGCAAATGAGCAGTTCTTC. Translation: CASRGTSGRANEQFF. Filled out from reference TRBV7-9 and TRBJ2-1, the complete variable domain reads DTGVSQNPRHKITKRGQNVTFRCDPISEHNRLYWYRQTLGQGPEFLTYFQNEAQLEKSRLLSDRFSAERPKGSFSTLEIQRTEQGDSAMYLCASRGTSGRANEQFFGPGTRLTVL.

The J gene is TRBJ2-3, the V gene TRBV20-1, with TRBD2 as a possible D gene (5 bases). Germline CDR1 DFQATT, CDR2 SNEGSKA (reference sequence). V was cut by 6 bases and J by 6 bases, with 13 bases left in between. This CDR3 contains 12 residues. CDR3 region: CSANPSIDTQYF. In DNA, the CDR3 is TGCAGTGCGAACCCTAGCATCGATACGCAGTATTTT.

This clonotype was counted ten times or more. The genes are TRBV5-1 and TRBJ2-7; 12 bases fit TRBD2. The length of the CDR3 is 16 residues. The trim removed 1 base at V and 2 bases at J, leaving 4 bases unmatched. Germline assignment: CDR1 SGHRS and CDR2 YFSETQ. CDR3 nucleotides: TGCGCCAGCAGCTTGACCCTAGCGGGAGGGGCCTACGAGCAGTACTTC. The encoded protein is CASSLTLAGGAYEQYF.

This clonotype was observed a handful of times. This chain joins TRBV6-5 and TRBJ1-2; D might be TRBD1 (5 bases). In germline, CDR1 is MNHEY, CDR2 SVGAGI. V gave up 4 bases and J gave up 2 bases, with 14 bases separating them. The CDR3 is 15 residues long. As DNA, the CDR3 is TGTGCCAGCAGTTTTTCGACAGCCTTCAACTATGGCTACACCTTC. Its protein product is CASSFSTAFNYGYTF.

The gene calls are TRBV20-1 and TRBJ2-7; 8 bases match TRBD1. V lost 6 bases, J lost 2 bases, and 12 bases stayed unmatched. Germline values: CDR1 DFQATT, CDR2 SNEGSKA (reference sequence). There are 15 residues in the CDR3. The chain's CDR3 is CSADGWTGITYEQYF. DNA of the CDR3: TGCAGTGCCGACGGATGGACAGGGATAACCTACGAGCAGTACTTC.

The chain combines TRBV6-5 with TRBJ2-7; 11 bases are shared with TRBD1. With 2 bases clipped from V and 9 bases from J, the junction kept 9 bases outside the gene matches. CDR3 length: 15 amino acids. Germline CDR1 reads MNHEY; CDR2 reads SVGAGI. Here the CDR3 reads CASSYPPGQGEGQYF. CDR3 coding DNA: TGTGCCAGCAGTTACCCCCCGGGACAGGGGGAAGGGCAGTACTTC.

The rearrangement uses TRBV7-2 and TRBJ2-5; D is unresolved. This CDR3 contains 14 residues. The V gene's germline CDR1 is SGHTA and CDR2 FQGNSA. V lost 2 bases to trimming and J lost 5 bases, with 12 bases between them. CDR3 sequence reads: CASSLSGNTETQYF. CDR3 sequence (DNA): TGTGCCAGCAGCTTATCGGGCAACACTGAGACCCAGTACTTC.

This clonotype has a handful of counts. The chain carries TRBV20-1 and TRBJ2-7, with TRBD1 as a possible D gene (6 bases). V was trimmed by 3 bases and J by 1 base, leaving 13 bases between them. The CDR3 has 14 amino acids. Germline assignment: CDR1 DFQATT and CDR2 SNEGSKA (reference sequence). CDR3 region: CSASMGRGSYEQYF. In DNA form, the CDR3 reads TGCAGTGCTAGTATGGGTAGGGGGTCCTACGAGCAGTACTTC.

Only a few counts were recorded for this clonotype. The gene calls are TRBV11-2 and TRBJ2-5; 10 bases match TRBD2. The CDR3 has 14 residues. V was clipped by 5 bases and J by 5 bases; unmatched bases: 5. CDR1 SGHAT and CDR2 FQNNGV come from the germline V gene. CDR3 coding DNA: TGTGCCAGCAGCGCTACTAGCGGGGTTGAGACCCAGTACTTC. It translates to CASSATSGVETQYF.

This clonotype was seen ten or more times. This rearrangement joins TRBV5-6 to TRBJ2-3; D may be TRBD1 (5 bases). Trimming took off 4 bases at V and 6 bases at J, with 12 bases between the two ends. Germline values: CDR1 SGHDT, CDR2 YYEEEE. The CDR3 has 13 amino acids. DNA of the CDR3: TGTGCCAGCAGCGTCACAGGTTCCGATACGCAGTATTTT. Protein: CASSVTGSDTQYF. Supplemented by reference TRBV5-6 and TRBJ2-3, the full variable domain reads DAGVTQSPTHLIKTRGQQVTLRCSPKSGHDTVSWYQQALGQGPQFIFQYYEEEERQRGNFPDRFSGHQFPNYSSELNVNALLLGDSALYLCASSVTGSDTQYFGPGTRLTVL.

V is TRBV27 and J is TRBJ1-2; 7 bases are shared with TRBD1. Germline V gene lookup returns CDR1 MNHEY and CDR2 SMNVEV (reference sequence). CDR3 length equals 13 residues. With 6 bases clipped from V and 7 bases from J, the junction kept 8 bases outside the gene matches. The CDR3 reads CASSQGVRSGYTF. In DNA form, the CDR3 reads TGTGCCAGCAGCCAGGGGGTTAGGAGTGGCTACACCTTC.

This chain joins TRBV4-2 and TRBJ2-1; D tentatively reads TRBD1 or TRBD2 (5 bases each). With 8 bases removed from V and 5 bases from J, the gap between germline ends came to 28 bases. The germline V gene has CDR1 LGHNA and CDR2 YNFKEQ. The CDR3 sequence is 18 residues long. In DNA, the CDR3 is TGTGCCAGCGGTCCCGGGCTCAGCGGCAGGGCCGGTCACAATGAGCAGTTCTTC. It specifies CASGPGLSGRAGHNEQFF.

This clonotype has a handful of counts. This rearrangement joins TRBV27 to TRBJ1-2; D may be TRBD1 (5 bases). V was pared by 1 base and J by 8 bases, with 11 bases between. The V gene's germline CDR1 is MNHEY and CDR2 SMNVEV (reference sequence). The CDR3 has 13 residues. The CDR3 is CASSLWGGNGYTF. Here the CDR3 DNA reads TGTGCCAGCAGTTTATGGGGGGGGAACGGCTACACCTTC.

The chain has TRBV6-5 and TRBJ2-2, with D possibly being TRBD1 or TRBD2 (5 bases each). V was trimmed by 2 bases and J by 5 bases, leaving 21 bases between them. The CDR3 length is 18 residues. CDR1 MNHEY and CDR2 SVGAGI come from the germline V gene. CDR3 sequence: CASSYTSPGRFGTGELFF. The DNA of the CDR3 is TGTGCCAGCAGTTACACATCCCCGGGACGATTCGGGACCGGGGAGCTGTTTTTT.

This clonotype was counted between two and nine times. J is TRBJ2-1 and V is TRBV20-1, with 9 bases identical to TRBD1. The CDR3 covers 14 residues. With 4 bases clipped from V and 8 bases from J, the junction kept 9 bases outside the gene matches. Germline V lookup: CDR1 DFQATT, CDR2 SNEGSKA (reference sequence). The CDR3 nucleotides are TGCAGTGCTATGCCGGGACAGGGTGGAGATGAGCAGTTCTTC. Translated: CSAMPGQGGDEQFF.

Ten or more counts support this clonotype. This chain links TRBV20-1 with TRBJ1-2; perhaps TRBD1 as D (5 bases). The CDR3 is 14 amino acids. In germline, CDR1 is DFQATT, CDR2 SNEGSKA (reference sequence). Trimming stripped 7 bases from V and 3 bases from J, with 18 bases between. This chain's CDR3 is CSGFEGLGDYGYTF. CDR3 coding DNA: TGCAGTGGATTTGAGGGTCTAGGGGACTATGGCTACACCTTC.

The V gene is TRBV20-1, the J gene TRBJ2-3, with D tentatively TRBD1 or TRBD2 (6 bases each). CDR1 is DFQATT and CDR2 is SNEGSKA in the germline V gene (reference sequence). The CDR3 contains 16 residues. V was pared by 0 bases and J by 4 bases, with 17 bases between. CDR3 residues: CSARDTGGEAADTQYF. The CDR3 DNA reads TGCAGTGCTAGAGATACCGGGGGCGAAGCGGCAGATACGCAGTATTTT.

The rearrangement uses TRBV5-4 and TRBJ2-6; D is possibly TRBD1 (6 bases). Germline loops: CDR1 SGHNT, CDR2 YYREEE (reference sequence). This CDR3 region has 16 residues. V gave up 7 bases and J gave up 0 bases, with 14 bases separating them. CDR3 protein: CASGQTLSSGANVLTF. The DNA of the CDR3 is TGTGCCAGCGGACAGACTTTGAGCTCTGGGGCCAACGTCCTGACTTTC.

V and J are TRBV4-1 and TRBJ2-7, with 9 nucleotides matching TRBD2. The CDR3 covers 17 residues. In germline, CDR1 is MGHRA, CDR2 YSYEKL. The junction had 12 bases not matched to a gene; V was cut back by 1 base and J by 5 bases. CDR3 sequence: CASSQVSGTSRGNEQYF. The CDR3 DNA sequence: TGCGCCAGCAGCCAAGTGTCCGGGACTAGCAGGGGCAACGAGCAGTACTTC.

This clonotype occurred many times. The chain uses TRBV20-1 and TRBJ1-1, with D maybe TRBD1 (6 bases). Looked up from germline, CDR1 is DFQATT and CDR2 is SNEGSKA (reference sequence). The ends were cut back, 3 bases at V and 3 bases at J, with 14 bases in the middle. The CDR3 is 14 amino acids. Here the CDR3 DNA reads TGCAGTGCTAGCGGCCGGAGGGGGTACACTGAAGCTTTCTTT. It codes for CSASGRRGYTEAFF.